A single TCR beta chain is shown here with its context. The antigen is undetermined. Regulatory T cells were sorted as CD4+CD25hiCD127low/negative. Control samples were from healthy, unrelated donors. Repertoires were generated with immunoSEQ multiplex PCR, while TCRdb's copy carries only in-frame clones and drops some. The data contain tens of thousands of clones, 92% of them singletons. The data originate from a study of B cell selection in AIRE deficiency. Study-wide findings and caveats: Of 3,500 to 4,000 shared Treg TCRbeta sequences, under 40% were healthy-donor-only and 9.3% patient-only.

V was shortened by 3 bases and J by 5 bases, with 7 bases between the two germline ends. Germline CDR1 and CDR2: SNHLY and FYNNEI. This CDR3 region has 12 residues. The rearrangement links TRBV2 to TRBJ1-1; no firm D call. This receptor was identified in a human donor in good health. The sample consisted of CD4+CD25+ Tregs sorted from PBMCs. In DNA form, the CDR3 reads TGTGCCAGCAGTGAGAGTTGGACTGAAGCTTTCTTT. Residues: CASSESWTEAFF.